The present T cell receptor beta chain was sequenced within a study of vaccination and CD4 T cells after COVID-19. Background on the study: Overlapping SARS-CoV-2, HCoV-NL63, HCoV-OC43 and HCoV-229E spike peptides were used to stimulate cells.

Treatment indicated: approximately 9-day PBMC culture with coronavirus spike peptide pools or control peptides (ViraFEST assay). Gathered ahead of the COVID-19 pandemic (2011-2018) were the CD4+ T cells of the unexposed donor. The CDR3 is 15 amino acids. In germline, CDR1 is SGHRS, CDR2 YFSETQ. V shed 5 bases and J shed 2 bases, with 11 bases lying between them. An Oncomine TCR Beta short-read assay was used to sequence the DNA from cultured CD4+ T cells. Scientists extracted genomic DNA from CD4+ T cells grown in culture. TCRdb recomputed calls from the PCR reads with MiXCR, one row per CDR3 protein. The data contain about 4,300 distinct CDR3 sequences, roughly 65% of them singletons. A remark on this clonotype: The antigen is not known.

The source material was CD4+ T cells from blood, cultured in vitro. The source is a human donor in good health. V and J are TRBV5-1 and TRBJ2-6, with D possibly TRBD1 on 6 matching bases. This CDR3 is CASRQGDPGANVLTF. The CDR3 region has the DNA TGCGCCAGCAGACAGGGAGACCCTGGGGCCAACGTCCTGACTTTC.